This TCR beta chain was captured by sequencing in a study of CD8+ T cells in alopecia areata. Study-level information: Each of the treated patients was given oral tofacitinib, 5 to 10 mg twice daily, for moderate-to-severe alopecia areata.

General observations from the study: Normal scalp had lower clonality than lesional scalp, with alopecia totalis/universalis lesions showing this most strongly.

Researchers picked out CD4+ and CD8+ T cells from PBMCs by sorting. Trimming removed 5 bases from V and 4 bases from J; junction bases left unmatched: 7. Germline CDR1 is MNHEY and CDR2 is SMNVEV (reference sequence). The length of the CDR3 is 16 residues. Extraction of RNA preceded its reverse transcription into cDNA, which served as the sequencing template. TCRdb keeps only in-frame clones here, not all; method: immunoSEQ multiplex PCR. The table lists tens of thousands of clones, 55% to 65% of them singletons. In regard to this clone: The antigen remains undetermined.

This chain links TRBV27 with TRBJ2-3; 12 bases are shared with TRBD2. This clonotype originated in a human donor with alopecia areata. Here the sequenced sample was CD8+ T cells sorted from blood, taken at week 0. CDR3 sequence reads: CASSLVLAGGSDTQYF. The CDR3 DNA is TGTGCCAGCAGTCTCGTACTAGCGGGAGGTTCAGATACGCAGTATTTT.